The text below deals with one TCR beta chain. This clonotype occurred many times. The specificity of this receptor is unknown. There are no base qualities to consult, and no much larger clone falls within one base. This sample is part of a study of T cells in Graves' hyperthyroidism and ophthalmopathy (dated by TCRdb to between 2018 and 2020). Notes on the research overall: Peripheral blood was sampled at the time of initial diagnosis, prior to any treatment. In about 6 Graves' hyperthyroidism patients, the study also compared T-cell repertoires from thyroid tissue with T-cell repertoires from blood. TCR V-J signatures able to tell the groups apart were searched for in a discovery cohort of 100 patients, of whom under 45 had Graves' ophthalmopathy and more than 55 had stable Graves' hyperthyroidism. After sampling, hyperthyroidism patients received methimazole starting at 30 mg daily, and ophthalmopathy patients received high-dose intravenous methylprednisolone. The paper describes TCR Vbeta CDR3 sequencing of 135 peripheral blood samples, made up of roughly 40 ophthalmopathy patients, roughly 80 hyperthyroidism patients and approximately 17 progressor patients. The 90 or so discovery patients were randomly split 7:3 into training and test sets. Prospective prediction of ophthalmopathy was tested in an independent validation cohort consisting of 18 to 20 hyperthyroidism patients and around 16 patients who later progressed to ophthalmopathy.

Deletion took 1 base off V and 7 bases off J, with a span of 13 bases between the germline ends. CDR1 and CDR2 are read off the germline V gene as LGHNA and YNFKEQ. The CDR3 holds 14 amino acids from the cysteine to the phenylalanine. Only the CDR3 part of the read is kept: 42 bases, read in frame from the first base. Paper-wide results and their limitations: Most expanded thyroid clonotypes (frequency above 0.001) were also detected in blood, a finding suggesting that blood repertoires may reflect thyroid immune responses. In validation, the model predicted progression to ophthalmopathy with approximately 69% sensitivity and approximately 74% specificity, a median of 6.5 months before onset. A model built on a 13 V-J signature distinguished ophthalmopathy from stable hyperthyroidism, reaching about 89% sensitivity and 81.08% specificity in cross-validation and 80%/75% in testing. No statistical method was used to fix the sample size in advance, and group allocation was not hidden from the investigators.

Amplification of TCR beta CDR3 regions was carried out from RNA transcripts. The TCR CDR3 was subjected to a first round of RT-PCR using the HTBI primer set and the Qiagen OneStep RT-PCR kit. The libraries were constructed in a second round of multiplex PCR and then size-selected and purified. Sequencing of the libraries was done on an Illumina HiSeq2000 using paired-end 100 bp reads. The source study handled its data this way. SOAPnuke was used to process the raw data, with reads discarded if the reads contained adapters or uncalled bases, had a mean Phred below 15, or lacked an exact constant-primer or identifier match. COPE v1.2.5 was used to merge high-quality paired reads, and clonotypes were defined as unique nucleotide sequences. Clonotypes were aligned to IMGT TRBV, TRBD and TRBJ reference segments using MiTCR v1.1. Analysis was restricted to V-J combinations with a frequency above 0.0001, which covered 99.2% of repertoires. A TCS score was defined as the ratio between F50 (clonal expansion) and ExV (chaos), using BLOSUM62-based TCRdist between CDR3 peptides within each V-J. Welch's t-statistics and random forest reduced around 520 V-J features to about 13, which were used in a naive Bayes classifier (R e1071). TCRdb took the public reads, trimmed them with fastp at Q25, ran MiXCR for clone calling and kept in-frame beta chains. Every CDR3 protein is listed once, alongside the most common genes and DNA of its rows. These V and J calls originate from TCRdb's pipeline instead of the authors' own analysis. In this sample the table shows under 250,000 distinct CDR3 sequences, over 20% of which occur a single time. The ten largest clones capture about a third of the sample.

Moderately to severely active disease, a Clinical Activity Score of at least 3, a NOSPECS grade of at least 4, and a duration under 3 months were present in ophthalmopathy patients. Exclusion was applied to patients with uncontrolled infections, other autoimmune diseases, pregnancy or lactation. Clinical symptoms, serum thyroxine and TRAb, thyroid ultrasound, and orbital computed tomography formed the basis for the diagnoses. PBMCs were isolated from 7.5 to 10 ml of fresh peripheral blood by Ficoll-Paque density gradient centrifugation. Total RNA was extracted with Trizol reagent, and quality was checked on an Agilent 2100 Bioanalyzer.

The specimen sequenced was blood. The clonotype was recovered from a woman aged 40 to 50 with Graves' ophthalmopathy. Recombination connected TRBV4-2 to TRBJ1-2; possibly the D gene is TRBD1, per 6 matching bases. The CDR3 amino acid sequence is: CASSQAGDRVGYTF. The bases are TGTGCCAGCAGCCAAGCAGGGGATAGGGTTGGCTACACCTTC.